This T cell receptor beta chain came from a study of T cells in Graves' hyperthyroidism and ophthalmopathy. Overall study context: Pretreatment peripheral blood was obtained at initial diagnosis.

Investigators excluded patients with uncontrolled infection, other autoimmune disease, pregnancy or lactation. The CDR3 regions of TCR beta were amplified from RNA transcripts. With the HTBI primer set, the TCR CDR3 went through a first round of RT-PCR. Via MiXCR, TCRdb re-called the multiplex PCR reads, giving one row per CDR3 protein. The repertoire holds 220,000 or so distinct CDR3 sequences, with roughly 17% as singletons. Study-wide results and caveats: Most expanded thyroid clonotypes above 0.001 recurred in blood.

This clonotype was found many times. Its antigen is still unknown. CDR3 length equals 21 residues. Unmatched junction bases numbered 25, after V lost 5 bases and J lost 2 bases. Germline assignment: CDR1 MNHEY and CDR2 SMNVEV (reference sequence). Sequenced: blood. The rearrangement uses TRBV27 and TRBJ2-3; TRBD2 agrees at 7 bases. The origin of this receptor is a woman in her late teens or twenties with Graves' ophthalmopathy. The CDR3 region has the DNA TGTGCCAGCAGTCCCCCTTTGTGGAGCGTCCCCCGCGGGAGTCTCACAGATACGCAGTATTTT. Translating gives CASSPPLWSVPRGSLTDTQYF.